Listed below are T cell receptor beta chains from one sample, sequenced in a study of TIL therapy for anti-PD-1-resistant metastatic lung cancer. The assay was immunoSEQ multiplex PCR, and TCRdb's table has in-frame clones only and misses some. The table includes fewer than 25,000 clones, just over 70% detected once. Sequencing was performed on blood, taken at baseline. Receptors were obtained from a person aged 30 to 80 with non-small cell lung cancer. Each CDR3 is given with its conserved first and last residue. Each record gives: CDR3 protein, CDR3 DNA, J gene, clone size, V gene, D gene. A D gene is named only where the DNA matches it firmly. Some rows have no size entry. The others give once, few or many, or a class for an expanded clone.

CDR3aa: CAISEGGFNNEQFF
CDR3nt: TGTGCCATCAGTGAGGGAGGATTCAACAATGAGCAGTTCTTC
j_gene: TRBJ2-1
abundance: once
v_gene: TRBV10-3
d_gene: NA

CDR3aa: CASYPGQGACGELFF
CDR3nt: TGTGCCAGTTACCCGGGACAGGGGGCGTGCGGGGAGCTGTTTTTT
j_gene: TRBJ2-2
abundance: NA
v_gene: TRBV7-8
d_gene: TRBD1

CDR3aa: CASSLGQGIISYNSPLHF
CDR3nt: TGTGCCAGCAGCTTAGGACAGGGGATAATTTCCTATAATTCACCCCTCCACTTT
j_gene: TRBJ1-6
abundance: NA
v_gene: TRBV7-8
d_gene: TRBD1

CDR3aa: CASEGGGASGKTQYF
CDR3nt: TGTGCCAGCGAAGGCGGGGGGGCGTCGGGAAAGACCCAGTACTTC
j_gene: TRBJ2-5
abundance: NA
v_gene: TRBV2
d_gene: TRBD2

CDR3aa: CASSFVGNTEAFF
CDR3nt: TGTGCCAGCAGCTTCGTCGGGAACACTGAAGCTTTCTTT
j_gene: TRBJ1-1
abundance: NA
v_gene: TRBV7-2
d_gene: NA

CDR3aa: CASSLVPSGTGGEQFF
CDR3nt: TGTGCCAGCAGCTTGGTTCCTAGCGGGACCGGCGGTGAGCAGTTCTTC
j_gene: TRBJ2-1
abundance: NA
v_gene: TRBV5-6
d_gene: TRBD2

CDR3aa: CAWSLLRYLRDRLNQPQHF
CDR3nt: TGTGCCTGGAGTCTCTTAAGGTATCTCCGGGACAGACTGAATCAGCCCCAGCATTTT
j_gene: TRBJ1-5
abundance: NA
v_gene: TRBV30
d_gene: TRBD1

CDR3aa: CSVRPGLNYGYTF
CDR3nt: TGCAGCGTTCGCCCGGGGCTGAACTATGGCTACACCTTC
j_gene: TRBJ1-2
abundance: few
v_gene: TRBV29-1
d_gene: NA

CDR3aa: CASSLIDSNIQYF
CDR3nt: TGTGCCAGCAGCTTAATCGATTCAAACATTCAGTACTTC
j_gene: TRBJ2-4
abundance: NA
v_gene: TRBV7-2
d_gene: NA

CDR3aa: CASSEWGEAGSPLHF
CDR3nt: TGTGCCAGCAGTGAATGGGGGGAGGCGGGCTCACCCCTCCACTTT
j_gene: TRBJ1-6
abundance: few
v_gene: TRBV25-1
d_gene: NA

CDR3aa: CASTMDRVSQPQHF
CDR3nt: TGCGCCAGCACTATGGACAGGGTAAGTCAGCCCCAGCATTTT
j_gene: TRBJ1-5
abundance: few
v_gene: TRBV5-1
d_gene: TRBD1

CDR3aa: CASSLRTGIQPQHF
CDR3nt: TGTGCCAGCAGTCTCAGGACAGGGATTCAGCCCCAGCATTTT
j_gene: TRBJ1-5
abundance: NA
v_gene: TRBV2
d_gene: TRBD1

CDR3aa: CASSVMGTGGEKLFF
CDR3nt: TGTGCCAGCAGCGTTATGGGGACAGGGGGCGAAAAACTGTTTTTT
j_gene: TRBJ1-4
abundance: NA
v_gene: TRBV9
d_gene: TRBD1

CDR3aa: CASSYNRLAVTYEQYF
CDR3nt: TGTGCCAGCAGTTATAATCGCCTAGCGGTTACCTACGAGCAGTACTTC
j_gene: TRBJ2-7
abundance: NA
v_gene: TRBV6-6
d_gene: TRBD2

CDR3aa: CASSATGGTEAFF
CDR3nt: TGTGCCAGCAGTGCTACAGGGGGGACTGAAGCTTTCTTT
j_gene: TRBJ1-1
abundance: NA
v_gene: TRBV6-4
d_gene: TRBD1

CDR3aa: CASSLGQWGNTIYF
CDR3nt: TGTGCCAGCAGTCTGGGACAGTGGGGAAACACCATATATTTT
j_gene: TRBJ1-3
abundance: NA
v_gene: TRBV14
d_gene: TRBD1

CDR3aa: CAISDSRGTDTQYF
CDR3nt: TGTGCCATCAGTGACTCGAGGGGTACAGATACGCAGTATTTT
j_gene: TRBJ2-3
abundance: NA
v_gene: TRBV10-3
d_gene: NA

CDR3aa: CASSPLRGLADRPSTDTQYF
CDR3nt: TGTGCCAGCAGCCCGCTTAGGGGACTAGCGGACCGACCGAGCACAGATACGCAGTATTTT
j_gene: TRBJ2-3
abundance: NA
v_gene: TRBV14
d_gene: TRBD2

CDR3aa: CASSLTGSGNTIYF
CDR3nt: TGTGCCAGCAGCCTGACAGGCTCTGGAAACACCATATATTTT
j_gene: TRBJ1-3
abundance: NA
v_gene: TRBV7-3
d_gene: NA

CDR3aa: CASLQESSGNTIYF
CDR3nt: TGTGCCAGCCTCCAGGAGAGCTCTGGAAACACCATATATTTT
j_gene: TRBJ1-3
abundance: NA
v_gene: TRBV2
d_gene: NA

CDR3aa: CAISDLAGGRGGETQYF
CDR3nt: TGTGCCATCAGTGACCTAGCGGGGGGCCGGGGCGGAGAGACCCAGTACTTC
j_gene: TRBJ2-5
abundance: medium-sized
v_gene: TRBV10-3
d_gene: TRBD2

CDR3aa: CASRLTPGQGARGYTF
CDR3nt: TGCGCCAGCAGACTGACTCCGGGACAGGGGGCCAGGGGCTACACCTTC
j_gene: TRBJ1-2
abundance: NA
v_gene: TRBV5-1
d_gene: TRBD1

CDR3aa: CASSPYAERASYEQYF
CDR3nt: TGTGCCAGCAGCCCCTATGCAGAGCGGGCGTCCTACGAGCAGTACTTC
j_gene: TRBJ2-7
abundance: NA
v_gene: TRBV5-4
d_gene: NA

CDR3aa: CASGEQYTEAFF
CDR3nt: TGTGCCAGCGGTGAGCAGTACACTGAAGCTTTCTTT
j_gene: TRBJ1-1
abundance: NA
v_gene: TRBV12-3/TRBV12-4
d_gene: NA

CDR3aa: CASTKTSSGANVLTF
CDR3nt: TGTGCCAGCACTAAGACGAGCTCTGGGGCCAACGTCCTGACTTTC
j_gene: TRBJ2-6
abundance: NA
v_gene: TRBV6-5
d_gene: NA

CDR3aa: CASSGTAYNEQFF
CDR3nt: TGTGCCAGCAGTGGGACAGCCTACAATGAGCAGTTCTTC
j_gene: TRBJ2-1
abundance: NA
v_gene: TRBV27
d_gene: TRBD1

CDR3aa: CASSLPGYNEQFF
CDR3nt: TGCGCCAGCAGCTTGCCGGGGTACAATGAGCAGTTCTTC
j_gene: TRBJ2-1
abundance: NA
v_gene: TRBV5-1
d_gene: NA

CDR3aa: CAISLTANEQFF
CDR3nt: TGTGCCATCAGCCTGACTGCAAATGAGCAGTTCTTC
j_gene: TRBJ2-1
abundance: NA
v_gene: TRBV10-3
d_gene: NA

CDR3aa: CASSEKGTGDETQYF
CDR3nt: TGCGCCAGCAGTGAGAAGGGGACAGGGGATGAGACCCAGTACTTC
j_gene: TRBJ2-5
abundance: once
v_gene: TRBV10-1
d_gene: TRBD1

CDR3aa: CASSETPTMPYGYTF
CDR3nt: TGTGCCAGCAGTGAAACCCCGACAATGCCTTATGGCTACACCTTC
j_gene: TRBJ1-2
abundance: once
v_gene: TRBV2
d_gene: NA

CDR3aa: CASSQAGQGVNNEQFF
CDR3nt: TGTGCCAGCAGCCAAGCGGGGCAGGGCGTAAACAATGAGCAGTTCTTC
j_gene: TRBJ2-1
abundance: NA
v_gene: TRBV3-1/TRBV3-2
d_gene: NA

CDR3aa: CASSQAGLGNEQFF
CDR3nt: TGTGCCAGCAGCCAAGCGGGACTAGGAAATGAGCAGTTCTTC
j_gene: TRBJ2-1
abundance: NA
v_gene: TRBV4-2
d_gene: TRBD2

CDR3aa: CASSVGAMMSEQYF
CDR3nt: TGCGCCAGCAGCGTGGGCGCCATGATGAGCGAGCAGTACTTC
j_gene: TRBJ2-7
abundance: NA
v_gene: TRBV5-1
d_gene: NA

CDR3aa: CAAGERYSPLHF
CDR3nt: TGTGCCGCCGGAGAAAGGTATTCACCCCTCCACTTT
j_gene: TRBJ1-6
abundance: NA
v_gene: TRBV27
d_gene: NA

CDR3aa: CAWSRGVAGGNTGELFF
CDR3nt: TGTGCCTGGAGTAGGGGGGTAGCGGGAGGGAACACCGGGGAGCTGTTTTTT
j_gene: TRBJ2-2
abundance: NA
v_gene: TRBV30
d_gene: TRBD2

CDR3aa: CASSATGYEQYF
CDR3nt: TGTGCCAGCAGTGCGACAGGGTACGAGCAGTACTTC
j_gene: TRBJ2-7
abundance: NA
v_gene: TRBV2
d_gene: TRBD1

CDR3aa: CASSLGGSQPQHF
CDR3nt: TGTGCCAGCAGCTTGGGGGGGAGTCAGCCCCAGCATTTT
j_gene: TRBJ1-5
abundance: NA
v_gene: TRBV7-8
d_gene: NA

CDR3aa: CASSLGRTPPQGDQYF
CDR3nt: TGTGCCAGCAGCTTAGGACGGACTCCACCTCAGGGTGACCAGTACTTC
j_gene: TRBJ2-5
abundance: NA
v_gene: TRBV7-2
d_gene: NA

CDR3aa: CASSIPSGPETQYF
CDR3nt: TGCGCCAGCAGCATCCCATCAGGGCCGGAGACCCAGTACTTC
j_gene: TRBJ2-5
abundance: NA
v_gene: TRBV5-1
d_gene: NA

CDR3aa: CAWSVTGGGTEAFF
CDR3nt: TGTGCCTGGAGTGTAACCGGGGGCGGCACTGAAGCTTTCTTT
j_gene: TRBJ1-1
abundance: NA
v_gene: TRBV30
d_gene: NA

CDR3aa: CASSYTRTGGTEAFF
CDR3nt: TGTGCCAGCAGTTACACGCGGACAGGGGGGACTGAAGCTTTCTTT
j_gene: TRBJ1-1
abundance: NA
v_gene: TRBV6-5
d_gene: TRBD1

CDR3aa: CASSLDYRSYEQYF
CDR3nt: TGTGCCAGCAGTTTGGATTACAGGTCCTACGAGCAGTACTTC
j_gene: TRBJ2-7
abundance: NA
v_gene: TRBV28
d_gene: NA

CDR3aa: CASSLVRTGDTEAFF
CDR3nt: TGTGCCAGCAGCTTGGTTAGGACAGGGGACACTGAAGCTTTCTTT
j_gene: TRBJ1-1
abundance: NA
v_gene: TRBV5-5
d_gene: TRBD1

CDR3aa: CASSQILVGELFF
CDR3nt: TGTGCCAGCAGCCAAATACTAGTAGGGGAGCTGTTTTTT
j_gene: TRBJ2-2
abundance: NA
v_gene: TRBV3-1/TRBV3-2
d_gene: NA

CDR3aa: CASSQGDSTDTQYF
CDR3nt: TGCGCCAGCAGCCAAGGGGACAGCACAGATACGCAGTATTTT
j_gene: TRBJ2-3
abundance: NA
v_gene: TRBV4-1
d_gene: NA

CDR3aa: CASSVNAPSNEKLFF
CDR3nt: TGTGCCAGCTCTGTAAACGCGCCGTCTAATGAAAAACTGTTTTTT
j_gene: TRBJ1-4
abundance: NA
v_gene: TRBV18
d_gene: NA

CDR3aa: CASSPRPKVAQYF
CDR3nt: TGTGCCAGCAGTCCTCGACCCAAGGTGGCCCAGTACTTC
j_gene: TRBJ2-5
abundance: NA
v_gene: TRBV27
d_gene: NA

CDR3aa: CASSLTDDSGGYTF
CDR3nt: TGCGCCAGCAGCTTAACCGACGACTCCGGGGGCTACACCTTC
j_gene: TRBJ1-2
abundance: once
v_gene: TRBV5-1
d_gene: NA

CDR3aa: CASSSSRNSYNSPLHF
CDR3nt: TGCGCCAGCAGCTCATCCAGAAACTCCTATAATTCACCCCTCCACTTT
j_gene: TRBJ1-6
abundance: NA
v_gene: TRBV5-1
d_gene: NA

CDR3aa: CASSLAGGGEQYF
CDR3nt: TGTGCCAGCAGCTTAGCGGGAGGTGGGGAGCAGTACTTC
j_gene: TRBJ2-7
abundance: NA
v_gene: TRBV11-2
d_gene: TRBD2

CDR3aa: CASKNRATENEKLFF
CDR3nt: TGTGCCAGCAAAAACAGGGCGACGGAAAATGAAAAACTGTTTTTT
j_gene: TRBJ1-4
abundance: NA
v_gene: TRBV6-5
d_gene: NA

CDR3aa: CASSPRDRGLGGYTF
CDR3nt: TGTGCCAGCAGCCCCCGGGACAGGGGCTTGGGGGGCTACACCTTC
j_gene: TRBJ1-2
abundance: NA
v_gene: TRBV7-2
d_gene: TRBD1

CDR3aa: CASSLGQSTDTQYF
CDR3nt: TGCGCCAGCAGCTTGGGACAGAGCACAGATACGCAGTATTTT
j_gene: TRBJ2-3
abundance: few
v_gene: TRBV5-1
d_gene: NA

CDR3aa: CASSNVPSGANVLTF
CDR3nt: TGTGCCAGCAGTAACGTCCCCTCTGGGGCCAACGTCCTGACTTTC
j_gene: TRBJ2-6
abundance: NA
v_gene: TRBV2
d_gene: NA

CDR3aa: CASSVGASGNTIYF
CDR3nt: TGTGCCAGCAGCGTAGGAGCCTCTGGAAACACCATATATTTT
j_gene: TRBJ1-3
abundance: NA
v_gene: TRBV9
d_gene: NA